The 9 T cell receptor beta chains below come from one sample, sequenced in a study of T cell changes during pregnancy in multiple sclerosis. Clones were read by immunoSEQ multiplex PCR, and TCRdb kept only the in-frame ones, dropping some. The data hold around 44,000 clones, with 92% observed a single time. Material for sequencing was peripheral blood. The source is a female donor with multiple sclerosis, enrolled in a pregnancy study.

This chain connects TRBV7-4 to TRBJ1-5; D not resolved. The V gene lost 4 bases and the J gene lost 3 bases, with 16 bases spanning the gap. The CDR3 loop spans 16 amino acids. Germline V gives CDR1 SGHVT, CDR2 SQSDAQ. CDR3 coding DNA: TGTGCCAGCAGCTCAGGACTCCTGGGCCCCAATCAGCCCCAGCATTTT. It specifies CASSSGLLGPNQPQHF.

The genes are TRBV5-1 and TRBJ2-7, with D perhaps TRBD1 (6 bases). The CDR3 length is 14 residues. The V end lost 0 bases, the J end lost 3 bases, and 10 bases lay between the germline ends. Germline CDR1 SGHRS, CDR2 YFSETQ. This chain's CDR3 is CASSLDQGFYEQYF. CDR3 in DNA: TGCGCCAGCAGCTTGGATCAGGGGTTCTACGAGCAGTACTTC.

The chain couples TRBV4-1 to TRBJ2-1; D is perhaps TRBD2 (5 bases). Germline assignment: CDR1 MGHRA and CDR2 YSYEKL. This CDR3 region has 17 residues. The ends were cut back, 2 bases at V and 5 bases at J, with 19 bases in the middle. The CDR3 reads CASSQLRREGPDNEQFF. CDR3 coding DNA: TGCGCCAGCAGCCAACTAAGAAGAGAGGGCCCGGACAATGAGCAGTTCTTC.

The chain links TRBV5-1 to TRBJ2-5; D is possibly TRBD1 (6 bases). The CDR3 is 14 residues long. Germline CDR1 is SGHRS and CDR2 is YFSETQ. The germline V and J ends were trimmed by 3 bases and 2 bases, with 11 bases remaining between them. CDR3: CASSSGQPQETQYF. DNA of the CDR3: TGCGCCAGCAGCTCCGGACAGCCACAAGAGACCCAGTACTTC.

The chain is built from TRBV5-6 and TRBJ2-7; D unresolved. Germline CDR1 and CDR2: SGHDT and YYEEEE. The CDR3 has 13 amino acids. Trimming took off 5 bases at V and 3 bases at J, with 12 bases between the two ends. The CDR3 bases are TGTGCCAGCAGTCCCGTCGTGGGCTACGAGCAGTACTTC. It translates to CASSPVVGYEQYF.

This chain joins TRBV7-2 and TRBJ2-1; 9 bases line up with TRBD2. The V gene's germline CDR1 is SGHTA and CDR2 FQGNSA. The junction had 5 bases not matched to a gene; V was cut back by 8 bases and J by 0 bases. This CDR3 comprises 15 residues. CDR3 residues: CASRPSGISYNEQFF. For the CDR3, the DNA is TGTGCCAGCCGTCCTAGCGGGATCTCCTACAATGAGCAGTTCTTC. Full variable domain (rest looked up from reference TRBV7-2 and TRBJ2-1): GAGVSQSPSNKVTEKGKDVELRCDPISGHTALYWYRQSLGQGLEFLIYFQGNSAPDKSGLPSDRFSAERTGGSVSTLTIQRTQQEDSAVYLCASRPSGISYNEQFFGPGTRLTVL.

The rearrangement joins TRBV11-2 to TRBJ1-2, with no clear D. This CDR3 has 11 amino acids. Trimming took 5 bases from V and 4 from J, leaving 5 bases between them. Germline V lookup: CDR1 SGHAT, CDR2 FQNNGV. CDR3 sequence (DNA): TGTGCCAGCAGCCCAAGCTATGGCTACACCTTC. Its translation: CASSPSYGYTF.

This clone showed up just once. This sequence joins TRBV7-9 and TRBJ1-1; D remains unclear. V shed 2 bases and J shed 7 bases, with 8 bases lying between them. The germline gives CDR1 SEHNR, CDR2 FQNEAQ (reference sequence). The CDR3 is 12 amino acids. CDR3 in DNA: TGTGCCAGCAGCTTAAATTGGATTGAAGCTTTCTTT. Protein: CASSLNWIEAFF.

V and J are TRBV19 and TRBJ1-1, with 7 bases lining up with TRBD1. Germline V lookup: CDR1 LNHDA, CDR2 SQIVND (reference sequence). Unmatched junction bases numbered 7, after V lost 4 bases and J lost 5 bases. The CDR3 spans 14 residues. CDR3 nucleotides: TGTGCCAGTAGTACCCGACAGGGCGGGACTGAAGCTTTCTTT. Translation gives CASSTRQGGTEAFF.